A single TCR beta chain is shown here with its context. Its antigen is currently unknown. These data are taken from a study of cytomegalovirus exposure and HLA in healthy donors. Broader study findings: A link between a missense DCLRE1C variant and TCR beta V- and J-gene trimming emerged from a later analysis.

Primers included in the PCR were 60 Vbeta and 13 Jbeta primers. TCRdb's copy holds only in-frame clones and misses some; the assay was immunoSEQ multiplex PCR. The listing contains approximately 110,000 clones. The CDR3 extends over 14 amino acids. V dropped 5 bases and J dropped 6; count of bases not matched to a gene: 9. CDR1 is LNHDA, CDR2 SQIVND, per germline (reference sequence). The sequencing sample was made of PBMCs. The V call is TRBV19, the J call TRBJ1-1; TRBD1 matches at 7 bases. This clonotype was obtained from a man aged 18-30 years in good health and CMV-seronegative. In DNA, the CDR3 is TGTGCCAGTAGTGTCCGACAGGGTCAGGCTGAAGCTTTCTTT. Protein: CASSVRQGQAEAFF.